The TCR beta chain under discussion was sequenced for a study of post-analysis software for immune sequencing data. Points on this clonotype: What it binds is not known.

The library was made from cDNA and included unique molecular identifiers. There were roughly 0.85 to 11 million T cells, and approximately 480,000 cDNA molecules came from them. TCRdb called the PCR reads again in MiXCR, with one record for every CDR3 protein. The sample lists about 820,000 distinct CDR3 sequences; approximately 53% were seen once. The CDR3 spans 15 residues. CDR1 is DFQATT, CDR2 SNEGSKA, per germline (reference sequence). The ends were cut back, 3 bases at V and 2 bases at J, with 14 bases in the middle. Study outcomes and limitations: When patients were compared with controls, a handful of TRBV segments were more frequent, TRBV5-6, TRBV5-1 and TRBV20-1 among them.

Sequencing was carried out using blood. This sequence originates from a girl aged 5 to 17 with multiple sclerosis. The chain recombines TRBV20-1 with TRBJ1-5, with D maybe TRBD1 (6 bases). CDR3 sequence (DNA): TGCAGTGCTAGCTTACAGGGTGCGGGCAATCAGCCCCAGCATTTT. Protein: CSASLQGAGNQPQHF.